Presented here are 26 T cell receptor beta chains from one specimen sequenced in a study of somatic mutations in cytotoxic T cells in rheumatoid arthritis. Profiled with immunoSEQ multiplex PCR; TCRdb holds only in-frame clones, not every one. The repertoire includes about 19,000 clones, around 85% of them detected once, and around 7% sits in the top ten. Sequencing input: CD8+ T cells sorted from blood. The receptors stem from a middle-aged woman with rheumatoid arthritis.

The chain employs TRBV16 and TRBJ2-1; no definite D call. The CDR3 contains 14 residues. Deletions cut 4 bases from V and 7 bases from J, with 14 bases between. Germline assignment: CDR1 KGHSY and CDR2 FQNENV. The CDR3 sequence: CASSPVVGDNEQFF. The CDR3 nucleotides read TGTGCCAGCAGCCCGGTAGTCGGTGATAATGAGCAGTTCTTC.

This CDR3 reads CASGSSGEIDTQYF. The CDR3 region has the DNA TGTGCCAGCGGGTCTAGCGGGGAAATAGATACGCAGTATTTT. The chain is built from TRBV6-6 and TRBJ2-3; TRBD2 agrees at 9 bases. The CDR3 runs to 14 residues. The germline CDR1 and CDR2 sequences are MNHNY and SVGAGI (reference sequence). V trimming: 8 bases; J trimming: 5 bases; junction bases outside the gene matches: 8.

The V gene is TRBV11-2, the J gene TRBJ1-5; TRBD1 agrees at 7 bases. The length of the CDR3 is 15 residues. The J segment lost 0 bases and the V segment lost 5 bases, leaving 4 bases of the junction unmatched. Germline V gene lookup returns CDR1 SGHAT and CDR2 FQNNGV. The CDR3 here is CASSRDRNSNQPQHF. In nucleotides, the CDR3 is TGTGCCAGCAGCCGGGACAGAAATAGCAATCAGCCCCAGCATTTT.

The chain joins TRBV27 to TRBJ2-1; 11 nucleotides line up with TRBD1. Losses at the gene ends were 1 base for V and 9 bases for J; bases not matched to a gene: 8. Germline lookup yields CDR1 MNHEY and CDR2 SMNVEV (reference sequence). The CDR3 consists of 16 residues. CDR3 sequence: CASSLLRDRGFGEQFF. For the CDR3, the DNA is TGTGCCAGCAGTTTATTAAGGGACAGGGGGTTTGGTGAGCAGTTCTTC.

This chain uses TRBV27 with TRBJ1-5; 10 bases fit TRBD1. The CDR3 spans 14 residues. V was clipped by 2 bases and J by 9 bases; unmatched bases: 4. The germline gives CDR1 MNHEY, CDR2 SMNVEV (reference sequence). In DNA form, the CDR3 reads TGTGCCAGCAGTTTAGGGACAGGGGAGATGCCCCAGCATTTT. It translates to CASSLGTGEMPQHF.

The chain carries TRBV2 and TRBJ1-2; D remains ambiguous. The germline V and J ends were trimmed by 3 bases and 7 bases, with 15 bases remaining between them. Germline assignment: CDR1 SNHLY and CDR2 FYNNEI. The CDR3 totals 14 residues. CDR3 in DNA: TGTGCCAGCAGTGATGTCTCCAATGGCGGTGGCTACACCTTC. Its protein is CASSDVSNGGGYTF.

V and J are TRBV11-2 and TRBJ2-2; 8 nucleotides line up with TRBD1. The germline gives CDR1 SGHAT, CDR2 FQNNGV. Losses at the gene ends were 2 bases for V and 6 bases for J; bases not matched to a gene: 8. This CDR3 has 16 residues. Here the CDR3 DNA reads TGTGCCAGCAGCTTATGGGACAGGAGCGCTGCCGGGGAGCTGTTTTTT. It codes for CASSLWDRSAAGELFF.

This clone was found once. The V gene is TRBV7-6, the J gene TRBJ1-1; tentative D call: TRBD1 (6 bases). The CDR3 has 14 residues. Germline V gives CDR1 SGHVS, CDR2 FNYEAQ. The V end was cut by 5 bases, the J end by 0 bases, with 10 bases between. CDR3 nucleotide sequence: TGTGCCAGCAGCATCTCAGGGGTGAACACTGAAGCTTTCTTT. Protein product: CASSISGVNTEAFF.

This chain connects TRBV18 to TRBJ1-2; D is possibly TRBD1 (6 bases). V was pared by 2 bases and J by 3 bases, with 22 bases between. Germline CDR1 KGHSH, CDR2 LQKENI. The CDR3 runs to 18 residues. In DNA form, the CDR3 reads TGTGCCAGCTCACCATGGCTACAGGGAACCCAGGAGGACTATGGCTACACCTTC. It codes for CASSPWLQGTQEDYGYTF.

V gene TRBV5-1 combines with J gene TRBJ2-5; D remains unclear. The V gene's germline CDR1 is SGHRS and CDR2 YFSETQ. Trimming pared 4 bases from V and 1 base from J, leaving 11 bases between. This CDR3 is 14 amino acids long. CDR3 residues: CASSPEFSQETQYF. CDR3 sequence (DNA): TGCGCCAGCAGCCCCGAGTTTAGCCAAGAGACCCAGTACTTC.

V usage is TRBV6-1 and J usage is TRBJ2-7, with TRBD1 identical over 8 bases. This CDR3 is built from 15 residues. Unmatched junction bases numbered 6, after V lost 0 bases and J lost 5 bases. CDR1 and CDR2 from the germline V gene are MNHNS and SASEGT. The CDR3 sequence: CASSEADRGNDEQYF. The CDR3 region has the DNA TGTGCCAGCAGTGAAGCCGACAGGGGTAATGACGAGCAGTACTTC.

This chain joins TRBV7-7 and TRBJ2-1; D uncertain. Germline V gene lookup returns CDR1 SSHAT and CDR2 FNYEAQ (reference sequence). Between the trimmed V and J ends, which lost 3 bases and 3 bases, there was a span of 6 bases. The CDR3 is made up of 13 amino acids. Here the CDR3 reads CASSLSGYNEQFF. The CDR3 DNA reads TGTGCCAGCAGCTTGTCCGGCTACAATGAGCAGTTCTTC.

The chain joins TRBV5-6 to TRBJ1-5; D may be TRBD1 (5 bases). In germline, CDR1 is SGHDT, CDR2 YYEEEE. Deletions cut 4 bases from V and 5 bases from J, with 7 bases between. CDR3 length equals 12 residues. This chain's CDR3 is CASSAGDQPQHF. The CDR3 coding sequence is TGTGCCAGCAGCGCGGGGGATCAGCCCCAGCATTTT.

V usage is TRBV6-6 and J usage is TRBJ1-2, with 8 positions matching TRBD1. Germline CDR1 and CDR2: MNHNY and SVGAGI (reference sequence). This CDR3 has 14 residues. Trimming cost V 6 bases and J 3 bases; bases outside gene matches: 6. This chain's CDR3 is CASRNHRGDYGYTF. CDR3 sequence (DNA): TGTGCCAGCAGGAACCACAGGGGGGACTATGGCTACACCTTC.

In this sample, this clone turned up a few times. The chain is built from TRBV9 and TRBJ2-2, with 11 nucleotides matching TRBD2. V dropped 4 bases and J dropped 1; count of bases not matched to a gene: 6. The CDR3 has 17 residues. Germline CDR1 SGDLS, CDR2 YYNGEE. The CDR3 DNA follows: TGTGCCAGCAGCTCTCCGGGACTAGCGGAGAACACCGGGGAGCTGTTTTTT. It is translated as CASSSPGLAENTGELFF.

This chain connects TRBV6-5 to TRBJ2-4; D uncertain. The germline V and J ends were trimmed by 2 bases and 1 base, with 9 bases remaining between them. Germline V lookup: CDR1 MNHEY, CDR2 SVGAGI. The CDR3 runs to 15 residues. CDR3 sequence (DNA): TGTGCCAGCAGTTACCCGGTCGGGGCCAAAAACATTCAGTACTTC. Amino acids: CASSYPVGAKNIQYF.

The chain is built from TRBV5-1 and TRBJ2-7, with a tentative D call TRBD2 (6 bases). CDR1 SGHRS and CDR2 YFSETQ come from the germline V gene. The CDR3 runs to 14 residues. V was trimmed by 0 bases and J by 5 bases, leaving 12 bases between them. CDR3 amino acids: CASSLEPSADEQYF. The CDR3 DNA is TGCGCCAGCAGCTTGGAACCTAGCGCAGACGAGCAGTACTTC.

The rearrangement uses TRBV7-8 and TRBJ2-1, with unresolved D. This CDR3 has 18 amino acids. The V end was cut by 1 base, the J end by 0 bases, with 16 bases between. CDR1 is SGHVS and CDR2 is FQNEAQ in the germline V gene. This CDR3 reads CASSLGERSASSYNEQFF. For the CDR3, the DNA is TGTGCCAGCAGCTTAGGAGAGAGATCTGCGAGCTCCTACAATGAGCAGTTCTTC.

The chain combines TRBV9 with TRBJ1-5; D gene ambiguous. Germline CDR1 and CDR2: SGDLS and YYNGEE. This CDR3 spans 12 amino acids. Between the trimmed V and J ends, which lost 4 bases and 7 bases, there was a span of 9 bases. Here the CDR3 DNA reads TGTGCCAGCAGCTCCGGTTCGCAGCCCCAGCATTTT. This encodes CASSSGSQPQHF.

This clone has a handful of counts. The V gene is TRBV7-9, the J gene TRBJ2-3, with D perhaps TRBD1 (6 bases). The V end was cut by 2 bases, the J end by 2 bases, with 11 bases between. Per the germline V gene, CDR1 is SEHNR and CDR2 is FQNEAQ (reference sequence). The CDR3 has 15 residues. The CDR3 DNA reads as TGTGCCAGCAGCTTATGGCAGGGGACCACAGATACGCAGTATTTT. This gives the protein CASSLWQGTTDTQYF.

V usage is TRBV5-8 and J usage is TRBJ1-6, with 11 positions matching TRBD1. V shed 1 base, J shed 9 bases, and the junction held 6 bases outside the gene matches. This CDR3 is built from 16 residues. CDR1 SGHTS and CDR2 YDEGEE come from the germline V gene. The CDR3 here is CASSLRTGGLGSPLHF. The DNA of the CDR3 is TGTGCCAGCAGCTTGCGGACAGGGGGCTTGGGTTCACCCCTCCACTTT.

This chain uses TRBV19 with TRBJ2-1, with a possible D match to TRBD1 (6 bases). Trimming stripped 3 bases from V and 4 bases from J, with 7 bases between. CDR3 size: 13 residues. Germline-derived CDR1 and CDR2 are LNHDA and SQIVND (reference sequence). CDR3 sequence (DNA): TGTGCCAGTAGTATGGGGACATACAATGAGCAGTTCTTC. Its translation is CASSMGTYNEQFF.

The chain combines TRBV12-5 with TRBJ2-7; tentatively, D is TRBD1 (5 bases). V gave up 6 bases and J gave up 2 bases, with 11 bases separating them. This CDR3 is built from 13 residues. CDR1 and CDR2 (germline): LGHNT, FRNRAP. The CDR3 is CASGAGPTYEQYF. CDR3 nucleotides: TGTGCTAGTGGGGCAGGGCCCACCTACGAGCAGTACTTC.

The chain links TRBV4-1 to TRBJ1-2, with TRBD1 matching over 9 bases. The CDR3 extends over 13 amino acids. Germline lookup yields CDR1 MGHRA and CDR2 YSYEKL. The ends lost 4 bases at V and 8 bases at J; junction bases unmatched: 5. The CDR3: CASSREDRGGYTF. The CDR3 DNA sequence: TGCGCCAGCAGCCGGGAGGACAGGGGAGGCTACACCTTC.

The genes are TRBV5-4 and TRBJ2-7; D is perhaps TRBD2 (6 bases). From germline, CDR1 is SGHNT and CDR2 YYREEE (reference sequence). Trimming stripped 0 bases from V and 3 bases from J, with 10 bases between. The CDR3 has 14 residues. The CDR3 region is CASSLVGSGYEQYF. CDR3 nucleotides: TGTGCCAGCAGCTTGGTGGGTAGCGGCTACGAGCAGTACTTC.

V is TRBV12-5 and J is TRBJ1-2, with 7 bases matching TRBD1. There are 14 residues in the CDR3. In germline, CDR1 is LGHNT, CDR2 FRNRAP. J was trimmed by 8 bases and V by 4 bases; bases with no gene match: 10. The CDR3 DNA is TGTGCTAGTGGTTCAGGGATCCCCAGGGGGGGCTACACCTTC. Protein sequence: CASGSGIPRGGYTF.